These T cell receptor beta chains were read from a single sample in a study of cytomegalovirus exposure and HLA in healthy donors. Clones were read by immunoSEQ multiplex PCR, and TCRdb kept only the in-frame ones, dropping some. The sample contains more than 200,000 clones, approximately 83% of which appear only once. Sequencing input: PBMCs. The receptors stem from a girl under 18 in good health and CMV-seronegative. The CDR3 runs from the conserved cysteine through the conserved F or W. Each record gives: D gene, V gene, J gene, clone size, CDR3 DNA, CDR3 protein. A D gene is named only where the DNA matches it firmly. Not all rows give a size; the values are once, few, many and, for expanded clones, a class.

-	TRBV7-9	TRBJ1-2	-	TGTTCCAGCAGCTCTCAGGTTTATGGCTACACCTTC	CSSSSQVYGYTF
-	TRBV5-1	TRBJ1-1	-	TGCGCCAGCAGCCTATCTGACATCGGCTGGGCAGAAGCTTTCTTT	CASSLSDIGWAEAFF
-	TRBV5-5	TRBJ1-6	-	TGTGCCAGCAGCCGCGAGTATAATTCACCCCTCCACTTT	CASSREYNSPLHF
-	TRBV5-6	TRBJ2-5	-	TGTGCCAGCAGCTTGAGGTACCGGGGGGAGACCCAGTACTTC	CASSLRYRGETQYF
-	TRBV11-2	TRBJ2-7	-	TGTGCCAGCAGCATGAGCTCCTACGAGCAGTACTTC	CASSMSSYEQYF
-	TRBV5-6	TRBJ2-2	-	TGTGCCAGCAGCTTGTTCTCCAGGGCGGCCGGGGAGCTGTTTTTT	CASSLFSRAAGELFF
-	TRBV7-7	TRBJ2-1	-	TGTGCTAGCAGCCGGACTACCTACAATGAGCAGTTCTTC	CASSRTTYNEQFF
-	TRBV6-5	TRBJ2-7	-	TGTGCCAGCAGTTTAGGGGGGGGCTGGGACGAGCAGTACTTC	CASSLGGGWDEQYF
-	TRBV7-6	TRBJ1-2	-	TGTGCCAGCAGCTTCGGGAGTGAGGGCTACACCTTC	CASSFGSEGYTF
-	TRBV7-6	TRBJ1-4	-	TGTGCCAGCAGCTTTACAGGGAGCTCTAATGAAAAACTGTTTTTT	CASSFTGSSNEKLFF
TRBD1	TRBV9	TRBJ2-2	-	TGTGCCAGCAGCGACCGGGACAGGGTGGTCGGGTATTCCGGGGAGCTGTTTTTT	CASSDRDRVVGYSGELFF
-	TRBV10-3	TRBJ1-2	-	TGTGCCATCAGGACAGGCGGGGGGTATGGCTACACCTTC	CAIRTGGGYGYTF
TRBD2	TRBV5-1	TRBJ2-7	-	TGCGCCAGCAGCTTGGCTCCTAGCGGGTCTTCCTACGAGCAGTACTTC	CASSLAPSGSSYEQYF
-	TRBV18	TRBJ1-2	-	TGTGCCAGCTCACCAGACAGAAACTATGGCTACACCTTC	CASSPDRNYGYTF
-	TRBV2	TRBJ2-5	-	TGTGCCAGCAGGTCCCTAACAGGGATCCAAGAGACCCAGTACTTC	CASRSLTGIQETQYF
-	TRBV5-1	TRBJ1-2	-	TGCGCCAGCAGCTTGGTAGGGAGGGATGGCTACACCTTC	CASSLVGRDGYTF
-	TRBV4-1	TRBJ2-2	-	TGCGCCAGCAGCTCAGAAAGTGGGGAGCTGTTTTTT	CASSSESGELFF
TRBD1	TRBV11-3	TRBJ2-7	-	TGTGCCAGCAGCTTCAGGGGGTACGAGCAGTACTTC	CASSFRGYEQYF
-	TRBV7-3	TRBJ2-3	once	TGTGCCAGCAGTTATACATCAGGGATTGCAGATACGCAGTATTTT	CASSYTSGIADTQYF
TRBD2	TRBV12-5	TRBJ2-7	-	TGTGCTAGTGCCCGGGGGGGGGAATTCTTGCGCGAGCAGTACTTC	CASARGGEFLREQYF
TRBD1	TRBV14	TRBJ1-4	-	TGTGCCAGCAGCCTAGGCCCTCGAGGACAGGGGGCCGGGGCTAATGAAAAACTGTTTTTT	CASSLGPRGQGAGANEKLFF
-	TRBV28	TRBJ1-4	-	TGTGCCAGCAAATGGAAAAAGGACACCCCAACTAATGAAAAACTGTTTTTT	CASKWKKDTPTNEKLFF
-	TRBV5-1	TRBJ1-2	-	TGCGCCAGCAGCTTGGCGTTGGGGGCGAACTATGGCTACACCTTC	CASSLALGANYGYTF
TRBD2	TRBV19	TRBJ2-1	-	TGTGCCAGTAGTAATCTAGCGGGAGGGCGGCGATCCTACAATGAGCAGTTCTTC	CASSNLAGGRRSYNEQFF
-	TRBV5-1	TRBJ2-5	-	TGCGCCAGCAGCTTGCCCACAGAAAAAGAGACCCAGTACTTC	CASSLPTEKETQYF
-	TRBV28	TRBJ1-2	-	TGTGCCAGCAGTGCTCCCCGGGGTGGCTACACCTTC	CASSAPRGGYTF
TRBD2	TRBV7-3	TRBJ2-1	once	TGTGCCAGCAGCGTTAGCGGGGGGGCCGGCTATGAGCAGTTCTTC	CASSVSGGAGYEQFF
TRBD1	TRBV5-1	TRBJ1-2	-	TGCGCCAGCAGCTTGGGGGCCAGGGGGAACTATGGCTACACCTTC	CASSLGARGNYGYTF
TRBD1	TRBV18	TRBJ1-1	-	TGTGCCAGCTCACTCGACAGGGGGACTGAAGCTTTCTTT	CASSLDRGTEAFF
-	TRBV6-5	TRBJ1-5	-	TGTGCCAGCAGATTAACGGGGCAGGGACACCAGCCCCAGCATTTT	CASRLTGQGHQPQHF
TRBD1	TRBV27	TRBJ1-2	-	TGTGCCAGCAGTCCACAGGCCGGGACAGGGGCTAACTATGGCTACACCTTC	CASSPQAGTGANYGYTF
-	TRBV28	TRBJ1-2	-	TGTGCCAGCAAAGACGGTGGCGGGTATCGCGGCTACACCTTC	CASKDGGGYRGYTF
TRBD2	TRBV9	TRBJ2-3	once	TGTGCCAGCAGTGATAGCGGGGGGGCCGGGACAGATACGCAGTATTTT	CASSDSGGAGTDTQYF
TRBD1	TRBV28	TRBJ1-1	-	TGTGCCAGCAGTTCCGGACAGGGGAACACTGAAGCTTTCTTT	CASSSGQGNTEAFF
TRBD2	TRBV6-4	TRBJ2-3	-	TGTGCCAGCAGCGCCGGGACTAGCCCAGATACGCAGTATTTT	CASSAGTSPDTQYF
TRBD1	TRBV7-9	TRBJ2-7	once	TGTGCCAGCAGTACACAGGGGGTCGGGATTACCTACGAGCAGTACTTC	CASSTQGVGITYEQYF
-	TRBV20-1	TRBJ2-5	-	TGCAGTGCCCCCTGGAGGGAGACCCAGTACTTC	CSAPWRETQYF
-	TRBV19	TRBJ2-1	-	TGTGCCAGTAGTCCGGGCGGGACCCCAGGCAATGAGCAGTTCTTC	CASSPGGTPGNEQFF
TRBD2	TRBV30	TRBJ2-5	-	TGTGCCTGGAGTGTATACGGGGGGGGTAAAGAGACCCAGTACTTC	CAWSVYGGGKETQYF